The entry below describes one T cell receptor beta chain. Its antigen is currently unknown. Germline CDR1 SQVTM, CDR2 ANQGSEA. This CDR3 is 14 amino acids long. This record comes from a study of T cells expressing NK-cell markers. Whole-study context: Sequencing covered eight donors, seven HCMV-seropositive and one seronegative.

Study conclusions and caveats: Whether expanded NKG2C+ T cell clones were HCMV specific stayed uncertain. Dominant NKG2C+ clonotypes in roughly 6 donors made up roughly 1.0-8% of CD8+ T cells.

TCRdb derives one entry per CDR3 protein from the 5' RACE reads, leaving out DNA. With some 280,000 distinct CDR3 sequences in the sample, the ten largest clones hold approximately 0.39%. What was sequenced was blood T cells: a sorted CD56 or NKG2C T cell subset, CD4+ or CD8+ T cells, or bulk PBMC T cells (not recorded which). The V call is TRBV29-1, the J call TRBJ1-2. This TCR was sampled from a man aged 18 to 29 in good health. CDR3 sequence reads: CSVNGGGANYGYTF.